What follows describes a single TCR beta chain. V was trimmed by 5 bases and J by 4 bases, leaving 13 bases between them. This CDR3 is 14 amino acids long. From germline, CDR1 is SGHTA and CDR2 FQGNSA. This record belongs to a study of beta chain features in type 1 diabetes. The study reverse transcribed the entire isolated RNA, so it sequenced expressed TCRB transcripts. Generated by immunoSEQ multiplex PCR, the TCRdb table keeps only in-frame clones and is missing some. The sample carries under 300,000 clones, roughly 30% recorded once. The chain recombines TRBV7-2 with TRBJ2-3, with D hard to call. This receptor was obtained from a young man in good health. The sequenced sample was central memory CD4+ T cells from blood. CDR3 sequence: CASSPRRVADTQYF. In DNA, the CDR3 is TGTGCCAGCAGCCCCCGTAGGGTGGCAGATACGCAGTATTTT. Drawing the rest from reference TRBV7-2 and TRBJ2-3, the complete variable domain is GAGVSQSPSNKVTEKGKDVELRCDPISGHTALYWYRQSLGQGLEFLIYFQGNSAPDKSGLPSDRFSAERTGGSVSTLTIQRTQQEDSAVYLCASSPRRVADTQYFGPGTRLTVL.